Listed below are T cell receptor beta chains from one sample, sequenced in a study of tumor and adjacent non-tumor tissue in lung cancer. One entry per CDR3 protein results from TCRdb running MiXCR on the multiplex PCR reads. This sample has around 120,000 distinct CDR3 sequences, with over 65% found just once. Sequencing was done on a sample of lung tumor tissue. Receptors originate from a man younger than 45 with non-small cell lung cancer. CDR3s include the opening cysteine and the closing phenylalanine or tryptophan. The order of the fields is D gene, J gene, V gene, clone size, CDR3 protein, CDR3 DNA. The D gene is left open where the match is weak. Rows may omit the clone size; those that give it use once, few, many or a size class.

>NA|TRBJ2-3|TRBV7-8|medium-sized
CASSLVPIDTQYF
TGTGCCAGCAGCTTAGTACCCATAGATACGCAGTATTTT
>NA|TRBJ2-2|TRBV24-1|NA
CATSDFNTGELFF
TGTGCCACCAGTGATTTCAATACCGGGGAGCTGTTTTTT
>NA|TRBJ2-7|TRBV6-5|many
CASSLEAPPTRQYF
TGTGCCAGCTCTCTGGAGGCTCCTCCTACGAGGCAGTACTTC
>NA|TRBJ2-2|TRBV20-1|NA
CSAPRQGGNTGELLF
TGCAGTGCTCCCCGACAGGGCGGGAACACCGGGGAGCTGTTGTTT
>TRBD2|TRBJ2-3|TRBV5-6|few
CASSLSGQSTDTQYF
TGTGCCAGCAGCCTTAGCGGGCAGAGCACAGATACGCAGTATTTT
>TRBD2|TRBJ2-1|TRBV29-1|NA
CSVPPRGEAGGPIEQFF
TGCAGCGTTCCCCCGAGAGGGGAAGCGGGAGGACCCATTGAGCAGTTCTTC
>TRBD2|TRBJ2-5|TRBV4-2|once
CASSQYGGVETQYF
TGTGCCAGTAGCCAATATGGGGGGGTGGAGACCCAGTACTTC
>NA|TRBJ2-7|TRBV6-1|many
CASSEAGSGTHSYEQYF
TGTGCCAGCAGTGAAGCAGGTTCGGGGACCCACTCCTACGAGCAGTACTTC
>NA|TRBJ2-3|TRBV6-1|many
CASSELTGDTDTQYF
TGTGCCAGCAGTGAGCTGACAGGAGACACAGATACGCAGTATTTT
>NA|TRBJ2-5|TRBV11-2|NA
CASSSWSGWVETQYF
TGTGCCAGCAGTTCCTGGTCTGGATGGGTAGAGACCCAGTACTTC
>NA|TRBJ2-1|TRBV5-5|once
CASSPLVIGPYHEQFF
TGTGCCAGCAGCCCGCTGGTGATTGGTCCCTACCATGAGCAGTTCTTC
>NA|TRBJ2-7|TRBV12-3/TRBV12-4|NA
CVSRPGTEFPYEQYF
TGTGTCAGCAGACCCGGGACCGAATTCCCCTACGAACAGTACTTC
>NA|TRBJ1-1|TRBV6-1|many
CASTVRLGQEAFF
TGTGCCAGCACCGTTCGGCTAGGACAAGAAGCTTTCTTT
>NA|TRBJ1-2|TRBV12-3/TRBV12-4|few
CASSLGTRYTF
TGTGCCAGCAGTTTAGGTACACGCTACACCTTC
>NA|TRBJ1-1|TRBV11-3|NA
CASSLAVGGEVFF
TGTGCCAGCAGCTTAGCGGTGGGGGGAGAAGTCTTCTTT
>TRBD1|TRBJ2-5|TRBV6-6|many
CASSGERGQGEETQYF
TGTGCCAGCAGTGGGGAACGGGGACAGGGAGAAGAGACCCAGTACTTC
>TRBD1|TRBJ2-3|TRBV5-6|many
CASSLWSGTGHTDTQYF
TGTGCCAGCAGCTTGTGGTCTGGGACAGGGCACACAGATACGCAGTATTTT
>NA|TRBJ1-1|TRBV4-1|many
CASSQGIRKTMNTEAFF
TGCGCCAGCAGCCAAGGTATTAGGAAGACAATGAACACTGAAGCTTTCTTT
>NA|TRBJ1-1|TRBV5-1|NA
CASSLGQNRFRNTEAFF
TGCGCCAGCAGCTTGGGACAGAACCGATTCCGGAACACTGAAGCTTTCTTT
>NA|TRBJ2-3|TRBV11-2|few
CARSLERGAQYF
TGTGCCAGGAGCTTAGAGCGTGGAGCGCAGTATTTT
>NA|TRBJ2-1|TRBV5-8|NA
CASSLGSSSYNEQSF
TGTGCCAGCAGCTTGGGCTCTAGCTCCTACAATGAGCAGTCCTTC